This TCR beta chain was captured in a study of T cell responses to AZD1222 COVID-19 vaccine. Germline trimming cut 3 bases from V and 3 bases from J; bases unmatched to any gene: 13. The germline V gene encodes CDR1 SNHLY and CDR2 FYNNEI. CDR3 length: 20 amino acids. The data were produced by immunoSEQ multiplex PCR, yet TCRdb's version contains in-frame clones alone and is incomplete. The sample has 120,000 to 150,000 clones, roughly nine tenths seen once. The J gene is TRBJ2-2, the V gene TRBV2, with TRBD2 matching over 13 bases. This clonotype was obtained from an adult in good health. Source: peripheral blood, taken on day 0 of AZD1222 vaccination. CDR3: CASSDSTSGRAYGDTGELFF. Here the CDR3 DNA reads TGTGCCAGCAGTGACTCCACTAGCGGGAGGGCCTATGGGGACACCGGGGAGCTGTTTTTT.